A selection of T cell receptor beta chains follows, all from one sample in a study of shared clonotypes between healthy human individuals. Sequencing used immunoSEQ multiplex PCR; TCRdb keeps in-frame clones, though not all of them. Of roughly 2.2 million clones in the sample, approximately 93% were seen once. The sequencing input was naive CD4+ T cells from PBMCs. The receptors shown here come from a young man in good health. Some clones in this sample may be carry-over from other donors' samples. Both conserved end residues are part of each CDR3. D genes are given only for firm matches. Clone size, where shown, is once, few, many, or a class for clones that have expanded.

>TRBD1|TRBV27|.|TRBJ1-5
TGTGCCAGCAGTCCCTGGACAGGGGGCGGGCAGCCCCAGCATTTT
CASSPWTGGGQPQHF
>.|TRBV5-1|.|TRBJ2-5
TGCGCCAGCAGCCGAACCGACTATACAGAGACCCAGTACTTC
CASSRTDYTETQYF
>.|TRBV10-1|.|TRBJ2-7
TGCGCCAGCCTGGACTTATCCTACGAGCAGTACTTC
CASLDLSYEQYF
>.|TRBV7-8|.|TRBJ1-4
TGTGCCAGCAGCTTAGCGGTGACGGGGAGCAGATTTAATGAAAAACTGTTTTTT
CASSLAVTGSRFNEKLFF
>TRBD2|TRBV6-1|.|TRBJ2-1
TGTGCCAGCAGAGCCCAGGGACTAGCGCCCCATGAGCAGTTCTTC
CASRAQGLAPHEQFF
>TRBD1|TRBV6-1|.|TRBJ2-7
TGTGCCAGCAGTGAAGCAAACAGGGGCACCAACGAGCAGTACTTC
CASSEANRGTNEQYF
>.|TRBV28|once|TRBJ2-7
TGTGCCAGCAGTTTAGGTAACGAGCAGTACTTC
CASSLGNEQYF
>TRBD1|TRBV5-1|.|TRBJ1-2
TGCGCCAGCAGCTTGGGCCAGACAGGGGTTGGCTATGGCTACACCTTC
CASSLGQTGVGYGYTF
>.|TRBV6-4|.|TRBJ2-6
TGTGCCAGCAGTGAACAAAGTACTCACTCTGGGGCCAACGTCCTGACTTTC
CASSEQSTHSGANVLTF
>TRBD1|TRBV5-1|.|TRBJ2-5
TGCGCCAGCAGCCCGCTCTGGACAGGCCAAGAGACCCAGTACTTC
CASSPLWTGQETQYF
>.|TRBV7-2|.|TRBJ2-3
TGTGCCGTAGGGGGGCCGGGGGATAGCACAGATACGCAGTATTTT
CAVGGPGDSTDTQYF
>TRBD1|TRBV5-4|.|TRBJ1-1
TGTGCCAGCAGCCCCCGGGGGGGGACAGGGGGTTGGACTGAAGCTTTCTTT
CASSPRGGTGGWTEAFF
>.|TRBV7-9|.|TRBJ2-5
TGTGCCAGCAGCTTAGCAGGGTCGGAGACCCAGTACTTC
CASSLAGSETQYF
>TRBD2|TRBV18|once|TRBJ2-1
TGTGCCAGCTACGGACTAGCACCCCTTAATGAGCAGTTCTTC
CASYGLAPLNEQFF
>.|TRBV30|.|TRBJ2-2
TGTGCCGGAGGGGGCAGGAACACCGGGGAGCTGTTTTTT
CAGGGRNTGELFF
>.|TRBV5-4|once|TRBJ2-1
TGTGCCAGCAGCACGCCCACGGCTGCGAATGAGCAGTTCTTC
CASSTPTAANEQFF
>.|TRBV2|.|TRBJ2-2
TGTGCCAGCAGTGAGTCTGGGGGTACCGGGGAGCTGTTTTTT
CASSESGGTGELFF
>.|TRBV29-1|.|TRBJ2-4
TGCAGCGTTGATTCGGTGACAGGTAGTTTGAGGAACATTCAGTACTTC
CSVDSVTGSLRNIQYF
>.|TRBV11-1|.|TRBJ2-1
TGTGCCAGCAGCTTCAGGAATGAGCAGTTCTTC
CASSFRNEQFF
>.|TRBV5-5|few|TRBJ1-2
TGTGCCAGCAGCTTTGTTGAATCCCGGAGGGCTCGTACCTTC
CASSFVESRRARTF
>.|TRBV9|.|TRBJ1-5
TGTGCCAGCAGCGTAGATGCAGGTTCGAATCAGCCCCAGCATTTT
CASSVDAGSNQPQHF
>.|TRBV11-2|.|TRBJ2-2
TGTGCCAGCAGCACGGGGCCCACCACCGGGGAGCTGTTTTTT
CASSTGPTTGELFF
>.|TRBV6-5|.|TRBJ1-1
TGTGCCAGCATCCCCCCGGGGCTGGGTACTGAAGCTTTCTTT
CASIPPGLGTEAFF
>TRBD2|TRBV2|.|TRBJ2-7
TGTGCCAGCAGTGAAGAGGGACTAGCGGGAGAGCACTTC
CASSEEGLAGEHF
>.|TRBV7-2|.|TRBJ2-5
TGTGCCAGCAGCTTAGCGGTAGGGACCCAGTACTTC
CASSLAVGTQYF
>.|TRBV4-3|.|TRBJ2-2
TGCGCCAGCAGCCAAGATAGGCCGGGCAGAGGATTGAACACCGGGGAGCTGTTTTTT
CASSQDRPGRGLNTGELFF
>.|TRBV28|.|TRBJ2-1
TGTGCCAGCAGTCCCGGGGCTAGGTCCCCCCGTGAGCAGTTCTTC
CASSPGARSPREQFF
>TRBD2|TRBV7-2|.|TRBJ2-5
TGTGCCAGCAGCTTGGGGACTAGCGGGAGGGAAGGGGAGACCCAGTACTTC
CASSLGTSGREGETQYF
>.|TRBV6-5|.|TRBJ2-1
TGTGCCAGCAGTTACTCTATTCGTTTAAACAATGAGCAGTTCTTC
CASSYSIRLNNEQFF
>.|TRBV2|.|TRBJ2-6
TGTGCCAGCAGCGACCGAATAAACGTCCTGACTTTC
CASSDRINVLTF
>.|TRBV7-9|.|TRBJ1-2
TGTGCCAGCAGCTTAGAAGGGGGAGGTGGCTACACCTTC
CASSLEGGGGYTF
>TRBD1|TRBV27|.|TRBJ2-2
TGTGCCAGCAGTCCCCACCAGGGGGCGGAGAACACCGGGGAGCTGTTTTTT
CASSPHQGAENTGELFF
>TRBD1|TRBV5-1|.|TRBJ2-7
TGCGCCAGCAGCACAACAGGGGGAAGGTACGAGCAGTACTTC
CASSTTGGRYEQYF
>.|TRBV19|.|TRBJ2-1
TGTGCCAGTAGTACCGTTACATACTACAATGAGCAGTTCTTC
CASSTVTYYNEQFF
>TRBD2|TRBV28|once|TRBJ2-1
TGTGCCAGCAGTTCTGCGGGGACGGGACTAGGGCAGTTCTTC
CASSSAGTGLGQFF
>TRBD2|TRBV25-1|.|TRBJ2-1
TGTGCCAGCAGTGAGGTACTAGCGGGAGGGGATGAGCAGTTCTTC
CASSEVLAGGDEQFF
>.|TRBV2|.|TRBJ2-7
TGTGCCAGCAGCGCACAGCGGAACGAGCAGTACTTC
CASSAQRNEQYF
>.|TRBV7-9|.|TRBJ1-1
TGTGCCAGCAGCTTAGGCGGAGCTGAAGCTTTCTTT
CASSLGGAEAFF
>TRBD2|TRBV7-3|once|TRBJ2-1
TGTGCCAGCAGCTTAAGACTAGCGGGAGATAATGAGCAGTTCTTC
CASSLRLAGDNEQFF
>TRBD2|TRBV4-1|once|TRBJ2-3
TGCGCCAGCAGCCCGAGACTAGCGGGAGGCACAGATACGCAGTATTTT
CASSPRLAGGTDTQYF
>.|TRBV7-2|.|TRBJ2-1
TGTGCCAGCAGCTCCCCGGCGGAGAGGGGTTACAATGAGCAGTTCTTC
CASSSPAERGYNEQFF
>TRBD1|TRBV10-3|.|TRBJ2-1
TGTGCCATCGGTTCGACAGGGTATGAGCAGTTCTTC
CAIGSTGYEQFF
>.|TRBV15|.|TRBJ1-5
TGTGCCACCAGCAGAGATATCCAGCCCCAGCATTTT
CATSRDIQPQHF
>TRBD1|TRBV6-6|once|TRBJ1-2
TGTGCCAGCAGTTACGGACAGGGGGGCTATGGCTACACCTTC
CASSYGQGGYGYTF
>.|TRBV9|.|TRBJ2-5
TGTGCCAGCAGCGATCGGGACACCGTGTACCAAGAGACCCAGTACTTC
CASSDRDTVYQETQYF
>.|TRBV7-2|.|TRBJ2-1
TGTGCCAGCAGTCCCGACTCCTTGGAGCAGTTCTTC
CASSPDSLEQFF
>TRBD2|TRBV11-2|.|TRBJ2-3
TGTGCCAGCAGCTTACTTACTAGCGGGAGTTTGGCAGATACGCAGTATTTT
CASSLLTSGSLADTQYF
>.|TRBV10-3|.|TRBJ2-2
TGTGCCACAGGGTGGCAAACCGGGGAGCTGTTTTTT
CATGWQTGELFF
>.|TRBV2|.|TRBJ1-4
TGTGCCAGCCTAGTTCGGAAGGGGGAAAAACTGTTTTTT
CASLVRKGEKLFF
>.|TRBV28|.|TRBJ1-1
TGTGCCAGCAGTTTTTACAGGGACACTGAAGCTTTCTTT
CASSFYRDTEAFF
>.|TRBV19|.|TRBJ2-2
TGTGCCAGTAGTATAGAGCCGAACACCGGGGAGCTGTTTTTT
CASSIEPNTGELFF
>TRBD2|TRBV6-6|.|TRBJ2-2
TGTGCCAGCAGTTACCGGGAGGGAAATGCCGGGGAGCTGTTTTTT
CASSYREGNAGELFF
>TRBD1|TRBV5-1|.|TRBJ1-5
TGCGCCAGCAGCTTGGGACCAGGGGGGAATCAGCCCCAGCATTTT
CASSLGPGGNQPQHF
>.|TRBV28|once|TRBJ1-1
TGTGCCAGCAGTTTGTCTAGTGAAGCTTTCTTT
CASSLSSEAFF
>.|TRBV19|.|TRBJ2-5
TGTGCCAGTAGTATAGGAGTTTTGGGGACCCAGTACTTC
CASSIGVLGTQYF